One and the same sample provided the 26 T cell receptor beta chains below, sequenced in a study of blood T cell repertoires in COVID-19. The table came from immunoSEQ multiplex PCR; TCRdb's copy has only in-frame clones and leaves some out. The repertoire holds 200,000 to 300,000 clones, with roughly 85% as singletons. What was sequenced was PBMCs or T cells enriched from blood (not recorded which). Receptor source: a woman in her forties who had been exposed to COVID-19.

This chain joins TRBV7-6 and TRBJ2-1, with 7 bases aligning to TRBD1. This CDR3 is built from 15 residues. Trimming removed 1 base from V and 3 bases from J; junction bases left unmatched: 3. The V gene's germline CDR1 is SGHVS and CDR2 FNYEAQ. CDR3 protein: CASSLDQGDYNEQFF. CDR3 coding DNA: TGTGCCAGCAGCTTAGACCAGGGGGACTACAATGAGCAGTTCTTC.

The chain joins TRBV7-9 to TRBJ2-1, with 12 bases aligning to TRBD2. J was trimmed by 13 bases and V by 5 bases; bases with no gene match: 6. The CDR3 covers 13 residues. Germline-derived CDR1 and CDR2 are SEHNR and FQNEAQ (reference sequence). The chain's CDR3 is CASSLRLAGAQFF. The CDR3, as DNA: TGTGCCAGCAGCCTACGACTAGCGGGGGCCCAGTTCTTC.

This rearrangement joins TRBV3-1 (or the pseudogene TRBV3-2) to TRBJ2-2; 12 bases align to TRBD2. V was clipped by 8 bases and J by 7 bases; unmatched bases: 8. Germline V lookup: CDR1 LGHDT, CDR2 YNNKEL (reference sequence). CDR3 length: 15 residues. The CDR3 loop is CASRPSGGAVGELFF. In DNA form, the CDR3 reads TGTGCCAGCCGGCCTAGCGGGGGGGCAGTCGGGGAGCTGTTTTTT.

V usage is TRBV6-5 and J usage is TRBJ1-1; TRBD1 matches at 9 bases. V lost 0 bases to trimming and J lost 11 bases; unmatched junction nucleotides: 10. Germline CDR1 MNHEY, CDR2 SVGAGI. CDR3 length: 15 amino acids. CDR3 coding DNA: TGTGCCAGCAGTTACTCGGAACAGGGGGCCATTGACGCTTTCTTT. This translates into CASSYSEQGAIDAFF.

The J gene is TRBJ2-7, the V gene TRBV6-1; 9 bases agree with TRBD1. This CDR3 has 16 amino acids. The V segment lost 3 bases and the J segment 4 bases; nucleotides outside the gene matches: 10. Germline-derived CDR1 and CDR2 are MNHNS and SASEGT. For the CDR3, the DNA is TGTGCCAGCAGTGATCTTACAGGGGGCAGTTCGTACGAGCAGTACTTC. Protein sequence: CASSDLTGGSSYEQYF.

The rearrangement uses TRBV19 and TRBJ1-2, with 7 bases identical to TRBD1. V was clipped by 7 bases and J by 4 bases; unmatched bases: 6. The CDR3 length is 13 residues. From germline, CDR1 is LNHDA and CDR2 SQIVND (reference sequence). This CDR3 is CASNRGAGYGYTF. The DNA of the CDR3 is TGTGCCAGTAACAGGGGAGCGGGCTATGGCTACACCTTC.

This clone appeared once. The V call is TRBV25-1, the J call TRBJ2-1, with 8 nucleotides matching TRBD1. With 2 bases clipped from V and 6 bases from J, the junction kept 3 bases outside the gene matches. This CDR3 spans 14 amino acids. Germline V gene lookup returns CDR1 MGHDK and CDR2 SYGVNS. This CDR3 is CASSETGTGNEQFF. The CDR3, as DNA: TGTGCCAGCAGTGAAACCGGGACAGGCAATGAGCAGTTCTTC.

The chain is built from TRBV5-1 and TRBJ1-1, with 8 nucleotides matching TRBD1. The CDR3 sequence is 14 residues long. The ends lost 5 bases at V and 1 base at J; junction bases unmatched: 4. Germline V gene data show CDR1 as SGHRS and CDR2 as YFSETQ. CDR3 nucleotides: TGCGCCAGCAGAACCGGACAGGGGAACACTGAAGCTTTCTTT. It translates to CASRTGQGNTEAFF.

CDR3 DNA: TGTGCCAGCAGTTACAGGCTAGCGGGGGGGGAGACCCAGTACTTC. Its translation: CASSYRLAGGETQYF. The chain links TRBV6-5 to TRBJ2-5; 12 nucleotides line up with TRBD2. V lost 2 bases and J lost 5; bases outside the gene matches: 3. CDR3 length: 15 amino acids. Germline V gives CDR1 MNHEY, CDR2 SVGAGI.

The genes are TRBV4-3 and TRBJ2-1; 10 nucleotides match TRBD2. CDR1 and CDR2 (germline): LGHNA, YSLEER. Trimming removed 0 bases from V and 9 bases from J; junction bases left unmatched: 11. The length of the CDR3 is 17 residues. CDR3 sequence reads: CASSQDPTASGGGEQFF. The CDR3 bases are TGCGCCAGCAGCCAAGATCCAACGGCTAGCGGGGGTGGTGAGCAGTTCTTC.

V is TRBV9 and J is TRBJ1-5; D might be TRBD1 (6 bases). From germline, CDR1 is SGDLS and CDR2 YYNGEE. The ends were cut back, 0 bases at V and 7 bases at J, with 11 bases in the middle. The length of the CDR3 is 14 residues. In DNA form, the CDR3 reads TGTGCCAGCAGCGTAGATGGGGGCTGGCAGCCCCAGCATTTT. Its protein product is CASSVDGGWQPQHF.

The chain joins TRBV7-3 to TRBJ2-5; 10 bases line up with TRBD2. The CDR3 is 15 residues long. Germline V CDR1 and CDR2: SGHTA, FQGTGA. J gave up 2 bases and V 3 bases, and 3 bases lay outside the gene matches. Here the CDR3 DNA reads TGTGCCAGCAGCTTCAATAGCGGGGGGCAAGAGACCCAGTACTTC. Protein product: CASSFNSGGQETQYF. The whole variable domain, filled in from reference TRBV7-3 and TRBJ2-5, reads GAGVSQTPSNKVTEKGKYVELRCDPISGHTALYWYRQSLGQGPEFLIYFQGTGAADDSGLPNDRFFAVRPEGSVSTLKIQRTERGDSAVYLCASSFNSGGQETQYFGPGTRLLVL.

The CDR3 region has the DNA TGTGCCAGCAGGTATAACACTGGAAACACCATATATTTT. Amino acid sequence: CASRYNTGNTIYF. The chain couples TRBV27 to TRBJ1-3, with D hard to call. Germline V gene lookup returns CDR1 MNHEY and CDR2 SMNVEV (reference sequence). The CDR3 is 13 amino acids. Trimming removed 6 bases from V and 2 bases from J, with 8 bases in between.

V usage is TRBV2 and J usage is TRBJ1-6; a possible D gene is TRBD1 (5 bases). This CDR3 comprises 14 residues. Looked up from germline, CDR1 is SNHLY and CDR2 is FYNNEI. The V gene lost 7 bases and the J gene lost 3 bases, with 10 bases spanning the gap. The chain's CDR3 is CASNGADYNSPLHF. DNA of the CDR3: TGTGCCAGCAATGGGGCGGACTATAATTCACCCCTCCACTTT.

The chain recombines TRBV5-1 with TRBJ1-3; TRBD1 agrees at 8 bases. The CDR3 totals 15 residues. Germline CDR1 SGHRS, CDR2 YFSETQ. V was pared by 4 bases and J by 3 bases, with 6 bases of the junction left unmatched. The DNA for the CDR3 is TGCGCCAGCAGCCCAAGACAGGGGAATGGAAACACCATATATTTT. It is translated as CASSPRQGNGNTIYF.

The rearrangement links TRBV20-1 to TRBJ1-1, with D tentatively TRBD1 (6 bases). In germline, CDR1 is DFQATT, CDR2 SNEGSKA (reference sequence). This CDR3 is built from 11 residues. The CDR3 here is CSTGLGAEAFF. The CDR3 DNA sequence: TGCAGCACAGGGTTGGGGGCTGAAGCTTTCTTT.

V gene TRBV5-6 combines with J gene TRBJ1-4, with TRBD1 matching over 7 bases. This CDR3 contains 16 residues. Germline V gives CDR1 SGHDT, CDR2 YYEEEE. J was trimmed by 4 bases and V by 5 bases; bases with no gene match: 11. CDR3 in amino acids: CASSKTGTVLNEKLFF. The DNA of the CDR3 is TGTGCCAGCAGTAAGACCGGGACAGTCCTTAATGAAAAACTGTTTTTT. The variable domain in full, completed from reference TRBV5-6 and TRBJ1-4, reads DAGVTQSPTHLIKTRGQQVTLRCSPKSGHDTVSWYQQALGQGPQFIFQYYEEEERQRGNFPDRFSGHQFPNYSSELNVNALLLGDSALYLCASSKTGTVLNEKLFFGSGTQLSVL.

This clone was recorded once. The V call is TRBV20-1, the J call TRBJ1-1, with unresolved D. The CDR3 totals 14 residues. The V gene lost 3 bases and the J gene lost 3 bases, with 14 bases spanning the gap. Germline CDR1 is DFQATT and CDR2 is SNEGSKA (reference sequence). CDR3 sequence: CSASLGRKDTEAFF. The CDR3 bases are TGCAGTGCTAGTCTCGGGAGGAAGGACACTGAAGCTTTCTTT.

The chain employs TRBV5-4 and TRBJ1-1, with D possibly being TRBD1 (6 bases). CDR1 and CDR2 (germline): SGHNT, YYREEE (reference sequence). The CDR3 totals 14 residues. Trimming shortened V by 3 bases and J by 1 base, and 10 bases separated the two germline ends. CDR3 DNA sequence: TGTGCCAGCAGCTCTCGGGACACGAACACTGAAGCTTTCTTT. This gives the protein CASSSRDTNTEAFF.

This chain uses TRBV24-1 with TRBJ2-5, with a tentative D call TRBD1 (5 bases). CDR3 length: 15 residues. Between the trimmed V and J ends, which lost 0 bases and 1 base, there was a span of 8 bases. CDR1 KGHDR and CDR2 SFDVKD come from the germline V gene. The CDR3 sequence is CATSDLQGPQETQYF. CDR3 DNA: TGTGCCACCAGTGATTTGCAGGGTCCCCAAGAGACCCAGTACTTC.

The genes are TRBV18 and TRBJ2-7, with 7 bases matching TRBD1. CDR1 is KGHSH and CDR2 is LQKENI in the germline V gene. The V and J ends lost 3 bases and 3 bases, in that order; junction bases with no gene match: 11. The CDR3 covers 16 residues. CDR3 protein: CASSPPGTAILYEQYF. As DNA, the CDR3 is TGTGCCAGCTCACCCCCCGGGACAGCGATTCTCTACGAGCAGTACTTC.

The gene calls are TRBV18 and TRBJ1-2; 10 bases line up with TRBD1. CDR3 length: 14 amino acids. The germline gives CDR1 KGHSH, CDR2 LQKENI. The trim removed 4 bases at V and 1 base at J, leaving 0 bases unmatched. DNA for the CDR3: TGTGCCAGCTCACGGGACAGGGGTAACTATGGCTACACCTTC. Amino acid sequence: CASSRDRGNYGYTF.

The V gene is TRBV6-2 or TRBV6-3, the J gene TRBJ2-3; D is possibly TRBD1 (5 bases). The V and J ends lost 4 bases and 6 bases respectively, with 14 bases between them. The CDR3 consists of 14 residues. CDR1 is MNHEY, CDR2 SVGEGT, per germline. In DNA, the CDR3 is TGTGCCAGCAGTTTAACGGACACCTCGGATACGCAGTATTTT. It codes for CASSLTDTSDTQYF.

The chain has TRBV5-1 and TRBJ2-3; 7 positions match TRBD2. The length of the CDR3 is 17 residues. Trimming removed 0 bases from V and 8 bases from J; junction bases left unmatched: 15. Germline V gene sequence: CDR1 SGHRS, CDR2 YFSETQ. In DNA, the CDR3 is TGCGCCAGCAGCTTGGAGGATCGGTGGGGATCGGGAGGTACGCAGTATTTT. It specifies CASSLEDRWGSGGTQYF.

The V call is TRBV28, the J call TRBJ1-6; 8 bases map to TRBD1. V lost 2 bases to trimming and J lost 10 bases; unmatched junction nucleotides: 7. CDR3 length equals 15 residues. Germline V gene data show CDR1 as MDHEN and CDR2 as SYDVKM. The CDR3 is CASSLPDRGRSPLHF. In DNA form, the CDR3 reads TGTGCCAGCAGTTTACCCGACAGGGGTAGGTCACCCCTCCACTTT.

This chain joins TRBV29-1 and TRBJ2-5, with 9 bases identical to TRBD2. This CDR3 is 13 amino acids long. Unmatched junction bases numbered 6, after V lost 8 bases and J lost 2 bases. Germline V lookup: CDR1 SQVTM, CDR2 ANQGSEA. The CDR3 spells CSIRLADQETQYF. The CDR3 DNA reads as TGCAGCATCCGACTAGCGGATCAAGAGACCCAGTACTTC.